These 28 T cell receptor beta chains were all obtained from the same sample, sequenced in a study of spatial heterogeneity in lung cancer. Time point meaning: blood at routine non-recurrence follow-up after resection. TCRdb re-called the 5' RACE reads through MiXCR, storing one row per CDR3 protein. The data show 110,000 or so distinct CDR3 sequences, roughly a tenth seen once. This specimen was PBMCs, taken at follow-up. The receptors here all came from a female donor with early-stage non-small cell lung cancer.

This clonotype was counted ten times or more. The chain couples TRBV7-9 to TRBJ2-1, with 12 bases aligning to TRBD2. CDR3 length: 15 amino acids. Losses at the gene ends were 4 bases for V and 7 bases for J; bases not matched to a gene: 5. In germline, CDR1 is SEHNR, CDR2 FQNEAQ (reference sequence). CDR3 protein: CASSSTSGRRNEQFF. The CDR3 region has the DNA TGTGCCAGCAGCTCCACTAGCGGGAGGCGTAATGAGCAGTTCTTC.

The CDR3 DNA reads TGTGCCAGCAGCTTAAGAGCGGCCACAGATACGCAGTATTTT. Translating gives CASSLRAATDTQYF. This chain joins TRBV7-6 and TRBJ2-3; D perhaps matches TRBD2 (5 bases). The V end was cut by 2 bases, the J end by 2 bases, with 8 bases between. This CDR3 spans 14 amino acids. In germline, CDR1 is SGHVS, CDR2 FNYEAQ.

The CDR3 region has the DNA TGTGCCTGGAGTGTACATAGGGGTTCAGGGGAGCTGTTTTTT. Translated, it gives CAWSVHRGSGELFF. This chain connects TRBV30 to TRBJ2-2, with D possibly matching TRBD1 (5 bases). V lost 0 bases and J 8 bases, leaving 13 bases between the germline ends. The length of the CDR3 is 14 residues. Germline CDR1 and CDR2: GTSNPN and SVGIG (reference sequence).

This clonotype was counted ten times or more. The DNA of the CDR3 is TGTGCCACCAGTGATTCTGATCAGCCCCAGCATTTT. Its translation: CATSDSDQPQHF. The J gene is TRBJ1-5, the V gene TRBV24-1, with D uncertain. CDR3 length: 12 residues. Trimming took off 2 bases at V and 5 bases at J, with 3 bases between the two ends. Per germline, CDR1 KGHDR and CDR2 SFDVKD.

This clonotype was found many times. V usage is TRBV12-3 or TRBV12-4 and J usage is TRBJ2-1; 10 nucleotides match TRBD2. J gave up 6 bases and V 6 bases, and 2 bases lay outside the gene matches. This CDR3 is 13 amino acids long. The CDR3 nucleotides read TGTGCCAGCAGGACTAGCGGGCCCAATGAGCAGTTCTTC. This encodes CASRTSGPNEQFF.

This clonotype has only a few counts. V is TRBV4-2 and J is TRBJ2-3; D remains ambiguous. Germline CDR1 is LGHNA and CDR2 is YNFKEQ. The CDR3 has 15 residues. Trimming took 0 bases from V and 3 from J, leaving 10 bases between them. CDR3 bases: TGTGCCAGCAGCCAAGAATACTTGACAACAGATACGCAGTATTTT. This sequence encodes CASSQEYLTTDTQYF.

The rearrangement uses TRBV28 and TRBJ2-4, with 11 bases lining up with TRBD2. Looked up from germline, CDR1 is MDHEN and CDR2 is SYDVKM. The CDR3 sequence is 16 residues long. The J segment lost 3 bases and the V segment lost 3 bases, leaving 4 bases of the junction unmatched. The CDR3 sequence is CASSFLGTSGKNIQYF. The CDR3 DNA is TGTGCCAGCAGTTTCCTGGGGACTAGCGGCAAAAACATTCAGTACTTC.

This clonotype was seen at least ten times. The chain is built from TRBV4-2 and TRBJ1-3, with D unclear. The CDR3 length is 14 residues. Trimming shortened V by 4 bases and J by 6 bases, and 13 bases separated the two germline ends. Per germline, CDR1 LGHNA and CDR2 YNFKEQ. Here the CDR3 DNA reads TGTGCCAGCAGCCTCGAGAGTAACGAAAACACCATATATTTT. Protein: CASSLESNENTIYF.

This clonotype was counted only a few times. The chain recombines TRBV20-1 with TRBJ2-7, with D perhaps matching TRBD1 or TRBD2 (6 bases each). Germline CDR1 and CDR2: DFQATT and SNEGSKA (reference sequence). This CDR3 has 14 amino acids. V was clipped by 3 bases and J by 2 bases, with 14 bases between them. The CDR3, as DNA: TGCAGTGCTAGTAGGAAGAGGGGGGCCTACGAGCAGTACTTC. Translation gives CSASRKRGAYEQYF.

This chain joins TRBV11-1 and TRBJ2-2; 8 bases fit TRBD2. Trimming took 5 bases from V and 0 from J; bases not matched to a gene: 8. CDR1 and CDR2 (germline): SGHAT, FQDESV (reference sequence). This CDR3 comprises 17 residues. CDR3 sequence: CASSPAAGEANTGELFF. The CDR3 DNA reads TGTGCCAGCAGCCCCGCAGCGGGAGAGGCGAACACCGGGGAGCTGTTTTTT. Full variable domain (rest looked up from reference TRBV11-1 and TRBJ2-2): EAEVAQSPRYKITEKSQAVAFWCDPISGHATLYWYRQILGQGPELLVQFQDESVVDDSQLPKDRFSAERLKGVDSTLKIQPAELGDSAMYLCASSPAAGEANTGELFFGEGSRLTVL.

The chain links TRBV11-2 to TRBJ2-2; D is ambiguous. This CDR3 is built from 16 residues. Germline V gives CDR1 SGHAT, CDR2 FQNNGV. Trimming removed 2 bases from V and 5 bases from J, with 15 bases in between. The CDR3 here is CASSLPAAWITGELFF. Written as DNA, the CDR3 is TGTGCCAGCAGCTTACCGGCGGCGTGGATTACCGGGGAGCTGTTTTTT.

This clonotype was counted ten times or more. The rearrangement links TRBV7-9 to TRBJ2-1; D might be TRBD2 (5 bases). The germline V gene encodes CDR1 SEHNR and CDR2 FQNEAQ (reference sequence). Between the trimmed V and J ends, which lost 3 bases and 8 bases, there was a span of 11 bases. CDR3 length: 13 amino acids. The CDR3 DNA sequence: TGTGCCAGCAGCTTTTCGGGGATCTATGAGCAGTTCTTC. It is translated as CASSFSGIYEQFF.

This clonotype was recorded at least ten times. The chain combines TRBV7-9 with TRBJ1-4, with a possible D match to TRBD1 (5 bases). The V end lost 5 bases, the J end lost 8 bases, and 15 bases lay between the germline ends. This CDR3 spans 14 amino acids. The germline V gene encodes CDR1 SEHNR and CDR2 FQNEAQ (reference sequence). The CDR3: CASSPTERGEKLFF. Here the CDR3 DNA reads TGTGCCAGCAGCCCGACAGAGAGGGGAGAAAAACTGTTTTTT.

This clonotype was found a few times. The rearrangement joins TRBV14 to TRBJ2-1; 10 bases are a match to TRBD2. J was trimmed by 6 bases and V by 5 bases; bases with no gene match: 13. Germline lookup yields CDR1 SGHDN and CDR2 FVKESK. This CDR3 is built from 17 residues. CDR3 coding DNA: TGTGCCAGCAGCACAATCTATAGCGGGAGGTTAGTCAATGAGCAGTTCTTC. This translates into CASSTIYSGRLVNEQFF.

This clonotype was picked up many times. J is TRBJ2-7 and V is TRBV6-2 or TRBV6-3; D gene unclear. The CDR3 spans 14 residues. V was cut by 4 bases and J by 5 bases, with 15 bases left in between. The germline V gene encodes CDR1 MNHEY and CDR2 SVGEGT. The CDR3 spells CASSSNTLSNEQYV. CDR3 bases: TGTGCCAGCAGTTCCAATACATTGAGCAACGAGCAGTACGTC.

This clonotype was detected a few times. CDR3 nucleotides: TGCAGTGCTAGGCTGACTAGCGGGAGTGATACGCAGTATTTT. Its protein product is CSARLTSGSDTQYF. The J gene is TRBJ2-3, the V gene TRBV20-1; 12 bases match TRBD2. CDR3 length equals 14 residues. The germline V gene has CDR1 DFQATT and CDR2 SNEGSKA (reference sequence). After removal of 3 bases from V and 6 bases from J, the junction contained 4 bases not matched to a gene.

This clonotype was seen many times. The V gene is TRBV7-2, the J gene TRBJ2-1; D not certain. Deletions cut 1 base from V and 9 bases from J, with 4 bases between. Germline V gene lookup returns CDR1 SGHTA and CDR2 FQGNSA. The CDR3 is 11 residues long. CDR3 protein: CASSLGTEQFF. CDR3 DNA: TGTGCCAGCAGCTTAGGAACTGAGCAGTTCTTC.

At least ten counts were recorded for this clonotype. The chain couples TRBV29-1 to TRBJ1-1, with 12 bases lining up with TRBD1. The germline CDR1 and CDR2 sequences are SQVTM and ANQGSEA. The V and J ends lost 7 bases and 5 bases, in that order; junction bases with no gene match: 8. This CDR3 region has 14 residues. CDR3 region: CSAGTGGTGTEAFF. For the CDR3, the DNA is TGCAGCGCCGGGACAGGGGGCACGGGGACTGAAGCTTTCTTT.

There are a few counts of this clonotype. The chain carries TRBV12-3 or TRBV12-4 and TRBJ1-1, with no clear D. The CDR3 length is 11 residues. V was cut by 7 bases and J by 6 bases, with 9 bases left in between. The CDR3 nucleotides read TGTGCCAGCATCCAGACGGCTGAAGCTTTCTTT. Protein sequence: CASIQTAEAFF.

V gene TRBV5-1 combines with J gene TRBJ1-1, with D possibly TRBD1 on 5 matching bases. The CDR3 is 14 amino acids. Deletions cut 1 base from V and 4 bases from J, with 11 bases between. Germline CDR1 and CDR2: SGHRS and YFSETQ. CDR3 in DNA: TGCGCCAGCAGCTTGCTGGGGGAAGGCACTGAAGCTTTCTTT. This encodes CASSLLGEGTEAFF.

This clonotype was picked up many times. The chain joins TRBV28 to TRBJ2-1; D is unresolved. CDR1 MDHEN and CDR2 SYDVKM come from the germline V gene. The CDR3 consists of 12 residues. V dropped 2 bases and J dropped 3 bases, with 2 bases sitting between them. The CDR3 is CASSLVYNEQFF. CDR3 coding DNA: TGTGCCAGCAGTTTAGTCTACAATGAGCAGTTCTTC.

CDR3 amino acids: CASSTGPAYNEQFF. As DNA, the CDR3 is TGTGCCAGCAGCACAGGACCTGCCTACAATGAGCAGTTCTTC. The chain links TRBV7-8 to TRBJ2-1, with D possibly matching TRBD1 (5 bases). There are 14 residues in the CDR3. The germline V gene encodes CDR1 SGHVS and CDR2 FQNEAQ. The V gene lost 5 bases and the J gene lost 2 bases, with 10 bases spanning the gap.

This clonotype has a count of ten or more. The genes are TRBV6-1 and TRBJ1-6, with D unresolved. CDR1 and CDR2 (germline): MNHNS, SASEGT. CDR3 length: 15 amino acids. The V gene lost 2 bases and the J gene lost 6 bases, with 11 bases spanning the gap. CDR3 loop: CASSEWSGLNSPLHF. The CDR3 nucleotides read TGTGCCAGCAGTGAATGGTCCGGGCTTAATTCACCCCTCCACTTT.

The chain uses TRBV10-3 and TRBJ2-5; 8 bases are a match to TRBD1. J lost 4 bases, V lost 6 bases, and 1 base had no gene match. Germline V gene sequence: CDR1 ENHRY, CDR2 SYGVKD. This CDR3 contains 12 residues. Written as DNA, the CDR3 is TGTGCCATCAGGGGGACAGGAGAGACCCAGTACTTC. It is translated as CAIRGTGETQYF.

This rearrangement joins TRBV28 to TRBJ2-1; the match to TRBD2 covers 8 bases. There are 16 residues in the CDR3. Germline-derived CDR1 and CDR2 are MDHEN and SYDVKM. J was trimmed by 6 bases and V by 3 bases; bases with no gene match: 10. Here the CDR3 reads CASSFQRAGVSNEQFF. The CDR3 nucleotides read TGTGCCAGCAGTTTTCAACGAGCGGGAGTATCCAATGAGCAGTTCTTC.

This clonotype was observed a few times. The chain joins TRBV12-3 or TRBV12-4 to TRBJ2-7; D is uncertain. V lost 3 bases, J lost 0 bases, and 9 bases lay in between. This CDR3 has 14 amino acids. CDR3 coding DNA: TGTGCCAGCAGTTTCGGCCCAAGCTCCTACGAGCAGTACGTC. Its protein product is CASSFGPSSYEQYV.

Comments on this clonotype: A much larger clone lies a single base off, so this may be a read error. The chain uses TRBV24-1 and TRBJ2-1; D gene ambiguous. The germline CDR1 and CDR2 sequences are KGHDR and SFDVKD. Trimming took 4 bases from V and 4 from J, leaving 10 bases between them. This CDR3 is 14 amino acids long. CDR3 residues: CATSERTEYNEQFF. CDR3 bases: TGTGCCACCAGTGAGCGGACCGAGTACAATGAGCAGTTCTTC.

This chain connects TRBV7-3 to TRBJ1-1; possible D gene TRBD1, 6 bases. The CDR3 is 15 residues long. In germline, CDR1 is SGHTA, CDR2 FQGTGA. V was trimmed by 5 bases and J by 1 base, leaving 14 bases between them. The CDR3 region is CASSLSGTTNTEAFF. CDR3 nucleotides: TGTGCCAGCAGCCTCTCCGGGACAACGAACACTGAAGCTTTCTTT. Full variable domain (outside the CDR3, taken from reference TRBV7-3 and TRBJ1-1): GAGVSQTPSNKVTEKGKYVELRCDPISGHTALYWYRQSLGQGPEFLIYFQGTGAADDSGLPNDRFFAVRPEGSVSTLKIQRTERGDSAVYLCASSLSGTTNTEAFFGQGTRLTVV.